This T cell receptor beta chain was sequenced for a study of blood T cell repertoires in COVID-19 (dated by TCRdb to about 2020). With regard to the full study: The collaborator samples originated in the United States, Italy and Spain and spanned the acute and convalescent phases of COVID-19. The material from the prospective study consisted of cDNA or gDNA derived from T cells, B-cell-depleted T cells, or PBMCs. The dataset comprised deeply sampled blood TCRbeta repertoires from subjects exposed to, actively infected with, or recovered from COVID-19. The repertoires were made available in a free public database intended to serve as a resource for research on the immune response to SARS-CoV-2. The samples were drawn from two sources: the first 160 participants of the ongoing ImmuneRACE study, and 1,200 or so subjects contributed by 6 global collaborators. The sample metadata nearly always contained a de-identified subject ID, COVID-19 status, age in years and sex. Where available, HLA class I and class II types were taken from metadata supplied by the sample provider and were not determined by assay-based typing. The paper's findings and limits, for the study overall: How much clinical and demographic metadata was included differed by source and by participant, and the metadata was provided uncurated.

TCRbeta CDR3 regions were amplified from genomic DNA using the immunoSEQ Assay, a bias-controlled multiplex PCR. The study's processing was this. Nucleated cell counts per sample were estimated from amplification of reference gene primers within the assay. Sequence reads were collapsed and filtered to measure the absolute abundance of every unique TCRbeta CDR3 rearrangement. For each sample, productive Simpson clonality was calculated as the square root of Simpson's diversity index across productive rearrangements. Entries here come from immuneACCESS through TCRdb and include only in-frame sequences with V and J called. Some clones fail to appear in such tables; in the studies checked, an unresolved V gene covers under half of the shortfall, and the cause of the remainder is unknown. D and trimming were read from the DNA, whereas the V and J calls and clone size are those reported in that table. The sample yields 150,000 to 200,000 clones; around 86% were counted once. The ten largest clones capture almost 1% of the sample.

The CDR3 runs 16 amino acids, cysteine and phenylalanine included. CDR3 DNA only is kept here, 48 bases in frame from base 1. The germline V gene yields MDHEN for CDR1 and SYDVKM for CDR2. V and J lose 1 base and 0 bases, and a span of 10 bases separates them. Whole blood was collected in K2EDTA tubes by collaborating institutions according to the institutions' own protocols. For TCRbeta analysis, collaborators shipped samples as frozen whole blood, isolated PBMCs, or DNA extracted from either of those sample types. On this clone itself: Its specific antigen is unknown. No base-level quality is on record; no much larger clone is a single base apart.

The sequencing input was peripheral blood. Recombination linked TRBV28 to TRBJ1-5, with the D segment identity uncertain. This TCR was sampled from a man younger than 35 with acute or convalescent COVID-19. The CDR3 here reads CASSLFSGYSNQPQHF. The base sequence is TGTGCCAGCAGTTTATTCTCAGGCTATAGCAATCAGCCCCAGCATTTT.